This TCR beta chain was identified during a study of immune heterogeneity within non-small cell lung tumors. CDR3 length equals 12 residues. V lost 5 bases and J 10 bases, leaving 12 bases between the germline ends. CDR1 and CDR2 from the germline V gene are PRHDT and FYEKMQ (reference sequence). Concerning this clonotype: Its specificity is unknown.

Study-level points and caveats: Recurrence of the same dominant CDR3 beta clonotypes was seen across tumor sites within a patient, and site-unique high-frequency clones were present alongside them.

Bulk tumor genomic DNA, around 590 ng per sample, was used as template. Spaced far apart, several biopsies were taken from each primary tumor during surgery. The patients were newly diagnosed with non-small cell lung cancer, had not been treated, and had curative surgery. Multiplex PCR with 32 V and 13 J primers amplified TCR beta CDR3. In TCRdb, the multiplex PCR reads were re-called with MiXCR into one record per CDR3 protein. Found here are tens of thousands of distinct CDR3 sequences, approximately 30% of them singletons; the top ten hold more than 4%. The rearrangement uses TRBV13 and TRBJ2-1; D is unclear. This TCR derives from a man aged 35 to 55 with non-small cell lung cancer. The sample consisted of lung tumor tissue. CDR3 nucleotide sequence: TGTGCCAGCAGCCCCCCGATTGGGGAGCAGTTCTTC. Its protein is CASSPPIGEQFF.